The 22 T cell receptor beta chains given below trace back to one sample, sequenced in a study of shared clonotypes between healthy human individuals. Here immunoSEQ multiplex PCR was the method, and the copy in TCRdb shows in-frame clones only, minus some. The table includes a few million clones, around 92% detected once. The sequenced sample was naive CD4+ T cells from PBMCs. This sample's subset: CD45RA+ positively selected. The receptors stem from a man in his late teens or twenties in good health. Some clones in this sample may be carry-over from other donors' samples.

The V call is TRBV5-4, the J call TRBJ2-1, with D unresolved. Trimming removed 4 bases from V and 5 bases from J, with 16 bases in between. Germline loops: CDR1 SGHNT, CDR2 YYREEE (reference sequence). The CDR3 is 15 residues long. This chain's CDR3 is CASSTSLMANNEQFF. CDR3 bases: TGTGCCAGCAGCACGAGTTTGATGGCCAACAATGAGCAGTTCTTC.

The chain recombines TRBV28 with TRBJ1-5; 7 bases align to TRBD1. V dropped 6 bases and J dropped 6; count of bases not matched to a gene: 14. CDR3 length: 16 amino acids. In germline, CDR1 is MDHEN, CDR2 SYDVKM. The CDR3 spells CASSNTEGALGQPQHF. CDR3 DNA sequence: TGTGCCAGCAGCAATACGGAGGGGGCTCTGGGTCAGCCCCAGCATTTT.

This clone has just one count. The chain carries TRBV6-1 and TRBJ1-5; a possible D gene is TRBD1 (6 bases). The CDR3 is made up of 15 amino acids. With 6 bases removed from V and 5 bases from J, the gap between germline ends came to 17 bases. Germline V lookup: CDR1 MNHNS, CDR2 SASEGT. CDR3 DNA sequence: TGTGCCAGCAGAAGGGGGGCGGATTGGGATCAGCCCCAGCATTTT. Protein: CASRRGADWDQPQHF.

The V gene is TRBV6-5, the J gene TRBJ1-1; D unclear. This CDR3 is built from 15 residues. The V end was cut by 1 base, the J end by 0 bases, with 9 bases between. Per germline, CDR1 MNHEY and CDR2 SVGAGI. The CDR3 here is CASSYFRAMNTEAFF. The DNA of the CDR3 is TGTGCCAGCAGTTACTTTCGAGCAATGAACACTGAAGCTTTCTTT.

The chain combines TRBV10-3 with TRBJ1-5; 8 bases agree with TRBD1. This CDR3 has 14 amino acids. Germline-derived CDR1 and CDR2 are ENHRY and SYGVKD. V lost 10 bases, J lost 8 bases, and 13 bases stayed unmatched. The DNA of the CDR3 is TGTGCCACCGAAGGGGATACAGGGGGTAAGCCCCAGCATTTT. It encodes CATEGDTGGKPQHF.

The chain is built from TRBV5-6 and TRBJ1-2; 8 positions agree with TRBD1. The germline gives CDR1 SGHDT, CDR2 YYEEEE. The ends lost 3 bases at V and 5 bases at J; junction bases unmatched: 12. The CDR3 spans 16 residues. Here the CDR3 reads CASSWPSATGAYGYTF. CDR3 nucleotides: TGTGCCAGCAGCTGGCCCAGTGCGACAGGGGCTTATGGCTACACCTTC.

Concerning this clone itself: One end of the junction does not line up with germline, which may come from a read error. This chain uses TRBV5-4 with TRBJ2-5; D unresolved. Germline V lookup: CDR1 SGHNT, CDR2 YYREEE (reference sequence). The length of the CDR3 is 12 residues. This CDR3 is CASSSGGARMHF. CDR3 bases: TGTGCCAGCAGCTCAGGTGGTGCGCGTATGCACTTC.

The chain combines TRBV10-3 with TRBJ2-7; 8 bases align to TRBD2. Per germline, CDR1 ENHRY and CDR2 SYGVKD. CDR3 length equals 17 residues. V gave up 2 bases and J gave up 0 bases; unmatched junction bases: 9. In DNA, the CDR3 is TGTGCCATCAGTGAGAGGTTAGCGGGGCTCTTCTCCTACGAGCAGTACTTC. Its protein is CAISERLAGLFSYEQYF.

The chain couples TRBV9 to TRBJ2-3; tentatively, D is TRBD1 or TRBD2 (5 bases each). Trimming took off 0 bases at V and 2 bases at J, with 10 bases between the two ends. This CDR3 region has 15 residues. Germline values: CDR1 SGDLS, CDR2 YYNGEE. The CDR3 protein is CASSVVMGDTDTQYF. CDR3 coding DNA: TGTGCCAGCAGCGTAGTTATGGGGGACACAGATACGCAGTATTTT.

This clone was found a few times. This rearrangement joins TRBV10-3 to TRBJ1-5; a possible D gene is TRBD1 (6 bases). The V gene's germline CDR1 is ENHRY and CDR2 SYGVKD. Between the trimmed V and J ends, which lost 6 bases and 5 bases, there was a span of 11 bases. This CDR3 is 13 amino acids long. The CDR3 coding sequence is TGTGCCATCAGACGACAGGTCGATCAGCCCCAGCATTTT. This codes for CAIRRQVDQPQHF.

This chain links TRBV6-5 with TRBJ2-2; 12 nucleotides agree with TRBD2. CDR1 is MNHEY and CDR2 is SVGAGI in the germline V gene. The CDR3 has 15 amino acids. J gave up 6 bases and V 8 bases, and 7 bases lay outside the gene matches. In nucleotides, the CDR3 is TGTGCCAGCGCACTAGCGGGAGGATGGGCCGGGGAGCTGTTTTTT. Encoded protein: CASALAGGWAGELFF.

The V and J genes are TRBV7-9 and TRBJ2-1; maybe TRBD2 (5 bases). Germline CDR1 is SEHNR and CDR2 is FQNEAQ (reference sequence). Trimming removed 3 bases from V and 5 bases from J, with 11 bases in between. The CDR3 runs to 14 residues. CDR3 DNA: TGTGCCAGCAGCTTCCCAGGAGGTAACAATGAGCAGTTCTTC. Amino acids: CASSFPGGNNEQFF.

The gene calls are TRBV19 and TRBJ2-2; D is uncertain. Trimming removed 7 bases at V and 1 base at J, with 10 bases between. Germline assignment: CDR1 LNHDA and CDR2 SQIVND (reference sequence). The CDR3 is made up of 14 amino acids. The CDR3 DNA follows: TGTGCCAGTACTTCCGGCAGGAACACCGGGGAGCTGTTTTTT. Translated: CASTSGRNTGELFF.

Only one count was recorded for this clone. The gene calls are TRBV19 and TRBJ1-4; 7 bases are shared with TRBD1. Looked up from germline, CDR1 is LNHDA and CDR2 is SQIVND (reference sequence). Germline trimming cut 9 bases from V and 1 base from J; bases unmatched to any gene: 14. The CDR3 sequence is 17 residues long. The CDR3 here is CASLDRQNRETNEKLFF. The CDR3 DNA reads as TGTGCCAGCCTGGACAGGCAGAACCGGGAAACTAATGAAAAACTGTTTTTT.

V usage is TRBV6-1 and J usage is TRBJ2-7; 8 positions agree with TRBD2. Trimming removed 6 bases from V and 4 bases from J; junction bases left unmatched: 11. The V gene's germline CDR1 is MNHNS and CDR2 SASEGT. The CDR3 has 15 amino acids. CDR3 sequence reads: CASRFGRGINYEQYF. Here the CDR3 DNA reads TGTGCCAGCAGGTTCGGGAGGGGGATTAATTACGAGCAGTACTTC.

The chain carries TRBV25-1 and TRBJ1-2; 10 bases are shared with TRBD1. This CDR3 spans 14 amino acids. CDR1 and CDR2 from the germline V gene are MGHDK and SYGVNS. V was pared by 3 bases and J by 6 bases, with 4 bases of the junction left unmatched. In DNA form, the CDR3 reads TGTGCCAGCAGTGAGGACAGGGGGATAAATGGCTACACCTTC. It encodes CASSEDRGINGYTF.

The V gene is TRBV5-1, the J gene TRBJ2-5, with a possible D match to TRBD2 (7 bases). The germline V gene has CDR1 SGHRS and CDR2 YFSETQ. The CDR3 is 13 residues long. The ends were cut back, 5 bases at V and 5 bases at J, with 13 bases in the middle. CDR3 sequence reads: CASRGGPSETQYF. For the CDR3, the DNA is TGCGCCAGCAGGGGGGGGCCGAGTGAGACCCAGTACTTC.

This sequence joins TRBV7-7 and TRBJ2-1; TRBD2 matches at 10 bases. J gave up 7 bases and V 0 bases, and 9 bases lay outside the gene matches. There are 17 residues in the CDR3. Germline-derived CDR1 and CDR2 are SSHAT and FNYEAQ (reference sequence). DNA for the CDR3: TGTGCCAGCAGCTTAGCGAGGCGCCTAGCGGGAGTAAATGAGCAGTTCTTC. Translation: CASSLARRLAGVNEQFF.

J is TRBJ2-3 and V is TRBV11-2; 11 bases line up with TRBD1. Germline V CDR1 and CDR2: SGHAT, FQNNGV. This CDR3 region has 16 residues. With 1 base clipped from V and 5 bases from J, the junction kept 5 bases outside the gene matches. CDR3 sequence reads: CASSLGRTGGQDTQYF. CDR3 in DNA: TGTGCCAGCAGCTTAGGTCGGACAGGGGGCCAAGATACGCAGTATTTT.

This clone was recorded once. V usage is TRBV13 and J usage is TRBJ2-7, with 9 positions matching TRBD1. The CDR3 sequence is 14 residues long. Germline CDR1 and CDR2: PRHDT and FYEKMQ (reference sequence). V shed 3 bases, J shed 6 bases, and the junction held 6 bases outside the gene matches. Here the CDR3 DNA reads TGTGCCAGCAGCTTTCTGGACAGGGGAGGCGAGCAGTACTTC. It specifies CASSFLDRGGEQYF.

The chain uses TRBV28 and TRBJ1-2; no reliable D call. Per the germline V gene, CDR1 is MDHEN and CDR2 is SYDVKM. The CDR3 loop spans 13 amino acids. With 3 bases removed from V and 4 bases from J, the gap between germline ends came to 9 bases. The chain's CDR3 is CASSFVPGYGYTF. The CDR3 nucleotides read TGTGCCAGCAGTTTTGTCCCGGGCTATGGCTACACCTTC.

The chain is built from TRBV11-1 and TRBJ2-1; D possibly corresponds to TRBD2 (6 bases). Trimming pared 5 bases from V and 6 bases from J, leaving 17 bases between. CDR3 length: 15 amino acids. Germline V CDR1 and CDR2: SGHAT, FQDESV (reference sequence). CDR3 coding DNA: TGTGCCAGCAGCCCGCGAGGAGGGCCTCGCAATGAGCAGTTCTTC. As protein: CASSPRGGPRNEQFF.